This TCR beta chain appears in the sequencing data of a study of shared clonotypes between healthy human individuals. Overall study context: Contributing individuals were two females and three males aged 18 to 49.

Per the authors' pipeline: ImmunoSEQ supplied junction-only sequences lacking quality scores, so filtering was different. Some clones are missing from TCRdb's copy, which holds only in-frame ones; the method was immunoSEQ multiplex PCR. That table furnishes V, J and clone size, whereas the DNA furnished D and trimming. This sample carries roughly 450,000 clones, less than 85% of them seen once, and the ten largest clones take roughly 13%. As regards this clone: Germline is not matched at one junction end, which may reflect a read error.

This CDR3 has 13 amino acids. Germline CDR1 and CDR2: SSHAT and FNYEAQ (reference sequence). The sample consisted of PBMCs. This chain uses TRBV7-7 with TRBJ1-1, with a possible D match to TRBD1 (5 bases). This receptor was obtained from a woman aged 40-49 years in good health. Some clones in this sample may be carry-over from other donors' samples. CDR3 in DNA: TGTGCTAGCAGCCAACAGGAGAACACTGAAGCTTTCTTT. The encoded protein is CASSQQENTEAFF.